What follows are 21 T cell receptor beta chains derived from one specimen sequenced in a study of radiotherapy plus CTLA-4 blockade in lung cancer. Some clones are missing from TCRdb's copy, which holds only in-frame ones; the method was immunoSEQ multiplex PCR. Of roughly 45,000 clones in the sample, around 63% were seen once. The sequences come from peripheral blood, collected from a patient treated with radiotherapy plus ipilimumab. Receptors were obtained from a human donor with non-small cell lung cancer who had a partial response to radiotherapy plus ipilimumab.

The gene calls are TRBV5-6 and TRBJ2-3; 10 bases match TRBD2. V lost 0 bases, J lost 0 bases, and 4 bases stayed unmatched. Germline CDR1 and CDR2: SGHDT and YYEEEE. This CDR3 region has 17 residues. CDR3 DNA: TGTGCCAGCAGCTTGGAAGCTAGCGGGGGAAGCACAGATACGCAGTATTTT. It specifies CASSLEASGGSTDTQYF.

This clone showed up many times. Here the CDR3 DNA reads TGTGCCAGCTCACCAGACGGGTACCGGGAGACCCAGTACTTC. This gives the protein CASSPDGYRETQYF. The V gene is TRBV18, the J gene TRBJ2-5; D remains ambiguous. CDR1 is KGHSH and CDR2 is LQKENI in the germline V gene. This CDR3 region has 14 residues. V was trimmed by 2 bases and J by 5 bases, leaving 12 bases between them.

This clone was seen more than once but under ten times. The chain links TRBV5-6 to TRBJ1-2, with D maybe TRBD1 (6 bases). The CDR3 consists of 12 residues. Germline V CDR1 and CDR2: SGHDT, YYEEEE. V lost 2 bases and J lost 14, with 16 bases in between. CDR3 sequence reads: CASSFWDTRSTF. CDR3 DNA sequence: TGTGCCAGCAGCTTCTGGGACACCCGAAGTACCTTC. Drawing the rest from reference TRBV5-6 and TRBJ1-2, the complete variable domain is DAGVTQSPTHLIKTRGQQVTLRCSPKSGHDTVSWYQQALGQGPQFIFQYYEEEERQRGNFPDRFSGHQFPNYSSELNVNALLLGDSALYLCASSFWDTRSTFGSGTRLTVV.

This clone appeared many times. This chain uses TRBV18 with TRBJ1-4, with D possibly TRBD1 on 6 matching bases. Between the trimmed V and J ends, which lost 0 bases and 5 bases, there was a span of 10 bases. The CDR3 has 15 residues. Germline CDR1 KGHSH, CDR2 LQKENI. The CDR3 DNA follows: TGTGCCAGCTCACCACCGGGGGCTATGAATGAAAAACTGTTTTTT. This translates into CASSPPGAMNEKLFF.

This clone was counted once. CDR3 in amino acids: CASSAIQDTGELFF. CDR3 DNA: TGCGCCAGCAGCGCGATACAGGACACCGGGGAGCTGTTTTTT. V is TRBV5-1 and J is TRBJ2-2, with D possibly matching TRBD1 (5 bases). Germline V lookup: CDR1 SGHRS, CDR2 YFSETQ. V lost 4 bases to trimming and J lost 3 bases, with 10 bases between them. This CDR3 has 14 residues.

V and J are TRBV7-2 and TRBJ2-5; 8 positions match TRBD2. V shed 1 base and J 5 bases; nucleotides not matched to a gene: 9. This CDR3 region has 16 residues. The germline gives CDR1 SGHTA, CDR2 FQGNSA. The chain's CDR3 is CASSLGAGGRRETQYF. The CDR3 DNA reads as TGTGCCAGCAGCTTAGGGGCGGGGGGCCGGCGGGAGACCCAGTACTTC. Full variable domain (missing parts from reference TRBV7-2 and TRBJ2-5): GAGVSQSPSNKVTEKGKDVELRCDPISGHTALYWYRQSLGQGLEFLIYFQGNSAPDKSGLPSDRFSAERTGGSVSTLTIQRTQQEDSAVYLCASSLGAGGRRETQYFGPGTRLLVL.

The genes are TRBV30 and TRBJ2-6, with 7 bases matching TRBD1. V lost 7 bases, J lost 6 bases, and 9 bases stayed unmatched. The CDR3 consists of 14 residues. CDR1 and CDR2 (germline): GTSNPN, SVGIG (reference sequence). CDR3 protein: CASTKGGLANVLTF. CDR3 coding DNA: TGTGCCTCCACTAAAGGGGGCCTGGCCAACGTCCTGACTTTC.

The chain combines TRBV7-8 with TRBJ1-2; D is undetermined. The CDR3 covers 14 residues. In germline, CDR1 is SGHVS, CDR2 FQNEAQ. The V and J ends lost 4 bases and 2 bases respectively, with 11 bases between them. Here the CDR3 DNA reads TGTGCCAGCAGCTGGTTAAGCAGGAACTATGGCTACACCTTC. Its protein is CASSWLSRNYGYTF.

This clone was picked up one time. V gene TRBV7-8 combines with J gene TRBJ2-1; D is ambiguous. Germline CDR1 is SGHVS and CDR2 is FQNEAQ. The CDR3 is 12 amino acids. V was shortened by 5 bases and J by 1 base, with 3 bases between the two germline ends. Here the CDR3 reads CASSPSYNEQFF. In DNA form, the CDR3 reads TGTGCCAGCAGCCCTTCCTACAATGAGCAGTTCTTC.

The rearrangement joins TRBV29-1 to TRBJ2-7; no reliable D call. The CDR3 length is 14 residues. The germline CDR1 and CDR2 sequences are SQVTM and ANQGSEA. V was clipped by 0 bases and J by 2 bases, with 11 bases between them. This CDR3 is CSVEEGQAPYEQYF. Written as DNA, the CDR3 is TGCAGCGTTGAAGAAGGTCAGGCTCCCTACGAGCAGTACTTC.

This clone was seen a handful of times. This chain links TRBV29-1 with TRBJ1-1; the D gene is possibly TRBD1 (6 bases). The CDR3 totals 12 residues. The germline CDR1 and CDR2 sequences are SQVTM and ANQGSEA. With 6 bases removed from V and 4 bases from J, the gap between germline ends came to 12 bases. The CDR3 DNA sequence: TGCAGCGTGGACAGTACGGTCACTGAAGCTTTCTTT. This sequence encodes CSVDSTVTEAFF.

The chain links TRBV7-9 to TRBJ1-1; no definite D call. Germline values: CDR1 SEHNR, CDR2 FQNEAQ (reference sequence). The V end lost 5 bases, the J end lost 1 base, and 8 bases lay between the germline ends. This CDR3 region has 13 residues. CDR3 sequence: CASSPPWNTEAFF. DNA for the CDR3: TGTGCCAGCAGCCCCCCCTGGAACACTGAAGCTTTCTTT.

This clone was recorded only once. The chain joins TRBV5-4 to TRBJ1-2, with 7 nucleotides matching TRBD1. Germline-derived CDR1 and CDR2 are SGHNT and YYREEE (reference sequence). This CDR3 has 15 residues. Trimming at V came to 0 bases and at J to 2 bases, leaving 4 bases not matched to a gene. CDR3 DNA: TGTGCCAGCAGCTTGGGAAAGGGGGCCAACTATGGCTACACCTTC. Encoded protein: CASSLGKGANYGYTF.

The rearrangement links TRBV5-4 to TRBJ2-3, with a tentative D call TRBD2 (7 bases). V gave up 5 bases and J gave up 4 bases, with 23 bases separating them. Germline loops: CDR1 SGHNT, CDR2 YYREEE (reference sequence). There are 17 residues in the CDR3. CDR3 protein: CASSPMGGAVSADTQYF. CDR3 coding DNA: TGTGCCAGCAGTCCTATGGGGGGGGCCGTGTCGGCAGATACGCAGTATTTT.

V usage is TRBV5-1 and J usage is TRBJ1-3; 10 bases are shared with TRBD1. Losses at the gene ends were 4 bases for V and 7 bases for J; bases not matched to a gene: 2. CDR1 is SGHRS and CDR2 is YFSETQ in the germline V gene. There are 13 residues in the CDR3. CDR3 sequence: CASSEGQGNTIYF. The DNA of the CDR3 is TGCGCCAGCAGCGAGGGACAGGGGAACACCATATATTTT.

V usage is TRBV18 and J usage is TRBJ2-5; 10 nucleotides agree with TRBD2. From germline, CDR1 is KGHSH and CDR2 LQKENI. The junction had 8 bases not matched to a gene; V was cut back by 5 bases and J by 5 bases. The CDR3 runs 15 residues. CDR3 bases: TGTGCCAGCTCAGACAGCGGGAGGGCCCGTGAGACCCAGTACTTC. Amino acid sequence: CASSDSGRARETQYF. Supplemented by reference TRBV18 and TRBJ2-5, the full variable domain reads NAGVMQNPRHLVRRRGQEARLRCSPMKGHSHVYWYRQLPEEGLKFMVYLQKENIIDESGMPKERFSAEFPKEGPSILRIQQVVRGDSAAYFCASSDSGRARETQYFGPGTRLLVL.

Worth noting for this clone: The junction does not match germline at one end; this may be a read error. The chain has TRBV5-6 and TRBJ2-5; perhaps TRBD2 as D (5 bases). This CDR3 contains 15 residues. Germline V lookup: CDR1 SGHDT, CDR2 YYEEEE. The CDR3 DNA reads as TGTGCCAGCAGCTTGAACCGAAGGGTGGGAGAGGCCCAGTACTTC. This gives the protein CASSLNRRVGEAQYF.

V is TRBV5-6 and J is TRBJ1-5; 7 bases are a match to TRBD1. The ends lost 3 bases at V and 5 bases at J; junction bases unmatched: 5. The germline V gene encodes CDR1 SGHDT and CDR2 YYEEEE. This CDR3 is built from 14 residues. This CDR3 is CASSSSTGHQPQHF. The CDR3 DNA reads as TGTGCCAGCAGCTCCTCGACAGGGCATCAGCCCCAGCATTTT. The variable domain in full, completed from reference TRBV5-6 and TRBJ1-5, reads DAGVTQSPTHLIKTRGQQVTLRCSPKSGHDTVSWYQQALGQGPQFIFQYYEEEERQRGNFPDRFSGHQFPNYSSELNVNALLLGDSALYLCASSSSTGHQPQHFGDGTRLSIL.

The V call is TRBV5-7, the J call TRBJ2-7; 7 bases are shared with TRBD2. TRBV5-7 is filed as an ORF, its function uncertain. This CDR3 is 13 amino acids long. The trim removed 4 bases at V and 5 bases at J, leaving 6 bases unmatched. The DNA of the CDR3 is TGTGCCAGCAGCCCTGCCCTAGCGGACGAGCAGTACTTC. Its translation: CASSPALADEQYF.

The chain recombines TRBV18 with TRBJ1-4; D unclear. The CDR3 sequence is 15 residues long. Deletions cut 4 bases from V and 0 bases from J, with 9 bases between. Germline assignment: CDR1 KGHSH and CDR2 LQKENI. The CDR3: CASSQPSATNEKLFF. CDR3 sequence (DNA): TGTGCCAGCTCACAGCCCTCCGCAACTAATGAAAAACTGTTTTTT.

The chain joins TRBV6-5 to TRBJ2-2, with a possible D match to TRBD1 (6 bases). This CDR3 region has 13 residues. Germline V gene lookup returns CDR1 MNHEY and CDR2 SVGAGI. Between the trimmed V and J ends, which lost 6 bases and 5 bases, there was a span of 10 bases. CDR3 sequence (DNA): TGTGCCAGCAGACGTACAGGGACCGGGGAGCTGTTTTTT. This codes for CASRRTGTGELFF.